This T cell receptor beta chain is drawn from a study of blood T cell repertoires in COVID-19. Looking at the study overall: Acute-phase and convalescent COVID-19 samples originated in the United States, Italy and Spain. Sample material is recorded as cDNA or gDNA derived from T cells, B-cell-depleted T cells, or PBMCs.

Methods used by the authors: Quantification of nucleated cells was approximated via reference gene primer amplification. Here immunoSEQ multiplex PCR was the method, and the copy in TCRdb shows in-frame clones only, minus some. D and trimming were read from the DNA, whereas the V and J calls and clone size are those reported in that table. The sample contains around 150,000 clones, 75% to 85% of which appear only once. Looked up from germline, CDR1 is SQVTM and CDR2 is ANQGSEA. Trimming stripped 7 bases from V and 11 bases from J, with 29 bases between. CDR3 size: 16 residues. This TCR was sampled from a woman aged 45-65 years in a cohort sampled during active or convalescent COVID-19. The material sequenced was peripheral blood. The V call is TRBV29-1, the J call TRBJ1-4; tentatively, D is TRBD1 (5 bases). This CDR3 is CSAQDGGTARVEKLFF. In DNA form, the CDR3 reads TGCAGCGCCCAGGACGGGGGGACGGCCCGAGTGGAGAAACTGTTTTTT.